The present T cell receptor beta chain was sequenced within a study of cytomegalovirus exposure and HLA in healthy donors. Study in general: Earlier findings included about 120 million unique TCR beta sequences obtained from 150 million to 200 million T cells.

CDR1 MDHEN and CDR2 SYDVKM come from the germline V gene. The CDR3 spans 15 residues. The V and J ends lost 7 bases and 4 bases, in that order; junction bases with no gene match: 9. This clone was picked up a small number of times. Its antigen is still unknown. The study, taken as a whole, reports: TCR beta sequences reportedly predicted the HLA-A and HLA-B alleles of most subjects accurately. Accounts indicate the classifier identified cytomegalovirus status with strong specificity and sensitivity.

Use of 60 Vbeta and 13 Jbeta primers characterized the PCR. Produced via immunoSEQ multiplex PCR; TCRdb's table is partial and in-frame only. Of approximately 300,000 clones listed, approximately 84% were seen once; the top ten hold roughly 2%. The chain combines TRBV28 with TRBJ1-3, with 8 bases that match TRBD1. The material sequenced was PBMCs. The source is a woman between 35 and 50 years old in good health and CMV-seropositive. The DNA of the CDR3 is TGTGCCAGCATCCCGGACAGGGTATACGGAAACACCATATATTTT. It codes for CASIPDRVYGNTIYF.